This T cell receptor beta chain is drawn from a study of OX40 agonist ivuxolimab in advanced cancers. The CDR3 has 16 residues. From germline, CDR1 is LGHNA and CDR2 YSLEER. Trimming removed 4 bases from V and 3 bases from J; junction bases left unmatched: 12. Repertoires were generated with immunoSEQ multiplex PCR, while TCRdb's copy carries only in-frame clones and drops some. The data contain about 58,000 clones, around 85% of them singletons. This material consisted of CD4+ or CD8+ T cells sorted from blood, taken in a trial of the OX40 agonist ivuxolimab. The chain carries TRBV4-3 and TRBJ2-7; 7 bases map to TRBD2. The receptor was derived from an adult with an advanced solid tumor such as melanoma, head and neck, liver or kidney cancer. CDR3 loop: CASSPSGGRPIYEQYF. CDR3 nucleotide sequence: TGCGCCAGCAGCCCTTCCGGGGGGAGGCCCATCTACGAGCAGTACTTC.